Shown below are 13 T cell receptor beta chains from a single sample sequenced in a study of T cell repertoires in cytomegalovirus infection. TCRdb reanalysed the reads using MiXCR and keeps one entry per CDR3 protein. The sample contains more than 400,000 distinct CDR3 sequences, less than 30% of which appear only once. Sequencing input: PBMCs. All receptors derive from a human donor in good health (CMV status not recorded). Some clones in this sample may be carry-over from other donors' samples.

This clonotype was seen a handful of times. This chain uses TRBV19 with TRBJ2-1, with 8 bases matching TRBD2. CDR1 and CDR2 from the germline V gene are LNHDA and SQIVND (reference sequence). V trimming: 6 bases; J trimming: 2 bases; junction bases outside the gene matches: 3. There are 14 residues in the CDR3. The CDR3 loop reads CASRPGLAYNEQFF. CDR3 sequence (DNA): TGTGCCAGTAGGCCGGGACTAGCCTACAATGAGCAGTTCTTC.

The chain joins TRBV20-1 to TRBJ2-3; 9 nucleotides match TRBD1. J was trimmed by 4 bases and V by 3 bases; bases with no gene match: 5. Germline loops: CDR1 DFQATT, CDR2 SNEGSKA (reference sequence). The CDR3 sequence is 14 residues long. The CDR3 DNA is TGCAGTGCTAGGCTCGGACAGGGGTCAGATACGCAGTATTTT. Translating gives CSARLGQGSDTQYF.

The chain couples TRBV28 to TRBJ1-5; D remains ambiguous. Germline lookup yields CDR1 MDHEN and CDR2 SYDVKM. The CDR3 length is 10 residues. V was trimmed by 7 bases and J by 5 bases, leaving 3 bases between them. Here the CDR3 DNA reads TGTGCCAGCAATGATCAGCCCCAGCATTTT. It yields the protein CASNDQPQHF. The full variable domain, its missing parts supplied by reference TRBV28 and TRBJ1-5, is DVKVTQSSRYLVKRTGEKVFLECVQDMDHENMFWYRQDPGLGLRLIYFSYDVKMKEKGDIPEGYSVSREKKERFSLILESASTNQTSMYLCASNDQPQHFGDGTRLSIL.

Only a few counts were recorded for this clonotype. The J gene is TRBJ2-2, the V gene TRBV14; 11 nucleotides match TRBD2. CDR3 length: 15 residues. From germline, CDR1 is SGHDN and CDR2 FVKESK. With 3 bases clipped from V and 3 bases from J, the junction kept 0 bases outside the gene matches. The CDR3 nucleotides read TGTGCCAGCAGCCAGGGACTAGCGGACACCGGGGAGCTGTTTTTT. Amino acid sequence: CASSQGLADTGELFF.

The rearrangement uses TRBV12-5 and TRBJ1-2; D gene unclear. Germline values: CDR1 LGHNT, CDR2 FRNRAP. V lost 5 bases and J 3 bases, leaving 13 bases between the germline ends. This CDR3 contains 14 residues. In DNA, the CDR3 is TGTGCTAGTGGTCCGTCCGGGAGAGACTATGGCTACACCTTC. Its translation: CASGPSGRDYGYTF.

A few counts support this clonotype. The gene calls are TRBV7-2 and TRBJ2-1, with a possible D match to TRBD2 (7 bases). Germline V lookup: CDR1 SGHTA, CDR2 FQGNSA. V was clipped by 4 bases and J by 4 bases, with 20 bases between them. The CDR3 is 17 amino acids. The CDR3 bases are TGTGCCAGCAGCTCGGGGGGCGGGGCTACAACTTACAATGAGCAGTTCTTC. Its translation: CASSSGGGATTYNEQFF.

In its sample, this clonotype was seen a few times. This rearrangement joins TRBV29-1 to TRBJ2-7, with 8 positions matching TRBD1. The CDR3 is made up of 14 amino acids. Germline CDR1 SQVTM, CDR2 ANQGSEA. Trimming cost V 1 base and J 2 bases; bases outside gene matches: 4. CDR3 in amino acids: CSVEAGTGPYEQYF. For the CDR3, the DNA is TGCAGCGTTGAAGCCGGGACAGGCCCCTACGAGCAGTACTTC.

This clonotype was counted between two and nine times. This sequence joins TRBV20-1 and TRBJ2-1; 8 bases align to TRBD2. Germline CDR1 is DFQATT and CDR2 is SNEGSKA (reference sequence). The CDR3 consists of 16 residues. V gave up 6 bases and J gave up 5 bases; unmatched junction bases: 15. CDR3 nucleotide sequence: TGCAGTGCCCCTTCCTCTAGCGGGCTCAGTAACAATGAGCAGTTCTTC. This sequence encodes CSAPSSSGLSNNEQFF.

This clonotype came up once. V usage is TRBV6-2 or TRBV6-3 and J usage is TRBJ2-7, with D unresolved. CDR1 and CDR2 from the germline V gene are MNHEY and SVGEGT. The CDR3 spans 14 residues. Between the trimmed V and J ends, which lost 4 bases and 2 bases, there was a span of 12 bases. As DNA, the CDR3 is TGTGCCAGCAGTTCGCCGACTGTTGCCTACGAGCAGTACGTC. It specifies CASSSPTVAYEQYV.

This chain connects TRBV10-3 to TRBJ2-7; TRBD2 might be the D (6 bases). V dropped 5 bases and J dropped 4 bases, with 18 bases sitting between them. Germline loops: CDR1 ENHRY, CDR2 SYGVKD. The CDR3 covers 15 residues. The CDR3 sequence: CAISPRGAGQYEQYF. Written as DNA, the CDR3 is TGTGCCATCAGTCCCCGGGGAGCGGGTCAATACGAGCAGTACTTC.

On this clonotype: One end of the junction fails to match germline, which may point to a read error. This chain links TRBV6-2 or TRBV6-3 with TRBJ2-5, with TRBD1 matching over 7 bases. Germline CDR1 MNHEY, CDR2 SVGEGT. The CDR3 loop spans 13 amino acids. This CDR3 is CASSSGRMDRKLF. CDR3 nucleotide sequence: TGTGCCAGCAGTTCGGGTCGTATGGACAGGAAACTTTTC.

There are many counts of this clonotype. V is TRBV7-2 and J is TRBJ2-7; the D gene is possibly TRBD2 (5 bases). This CDR3 contains 15 residues. Per the germline V gene, CDR1 is SGHTA and CDR2 is FQGNSA. The V end lost 4 bases, the J end lost 9 bases, and 22 bases lay between the germline ends. CDR3 DNA: TGTGCCAGCAGCTCAGAAGCGGTGGGCTGGCCCGGGCAGTACGTC. This encodes CASSSEAVGWPGQYV.

V is TRBV19 and J is TRBJ1-1; TRBD1 agrees at 8 bases. V shed 6 bases, J shed 3 bases, and the junction held 6 bases outside the gene matches. Germline V gene lookup returns CDR1 LNHDA and CDR2 SQIVND (reference sequence). This CDR3 comprises 14 residues. The DNA for the CDR3 is TGTGCCAGTAGCCTCAGGGGGCTGGACACTGAAGCTTTCTTT. It codes for CASSLRGLDTEAFF.